This TCR beta chain was sequenced for a study of persistence of HIV-infected CD4 T cells. Study-wide results and limits: Degenerate expanded CDR3beta sequences were enriched among CMV- and Gag-responding cells. Proviral oligoclonality tracked with TCR oligoclonality within the same sorted cells.

In germline, CDR1 is MNHEY, CDR2 SVGEGT. The CDR3 consists of 14 residues. V dropped 2 bases and J dropped 9; count of bases not matched to a gene: 7. This clone was recorded only once. Antigen specificity is unknown. The libraries were made with immunoSEQ version 4 in survey mode. The table came from immunoSEQ multiplex PCR; TCRdb's copy has only in-frame clones and leaves some out. The sample shows 25,000 to 35,000 clones, around 82% of them seen only once. Lysates of CMV-infected fibroblasts at approximately 10 ug/mL stimulated these cells. Sorted nonresponding memory CD4+ T cells were CD40L-negative, CD69-negative, CD45RO-high. Undetectable plasma HIV-1 RNA below 50 copies/mL lasted at least 4 years.

The receptor was derived from an adult man with HIV who was CMV-seropositive. The chain uses TRBV6-2 or TRBV6-3 and TRBJ2-7, with 10 positions matching TRBD2. The specimen comprised CD4+ T cells sorted from PBMCs after roughly 20-hour stimulation, sampled from a patient who received antiretroviral therapy. The CDR3 is CASSYPSGGSGQYF. The CDR3 DNA reads as TGTGCCAGCAGTTACCCTAGCGGGGGTTCTGGGCAGTACTTC.